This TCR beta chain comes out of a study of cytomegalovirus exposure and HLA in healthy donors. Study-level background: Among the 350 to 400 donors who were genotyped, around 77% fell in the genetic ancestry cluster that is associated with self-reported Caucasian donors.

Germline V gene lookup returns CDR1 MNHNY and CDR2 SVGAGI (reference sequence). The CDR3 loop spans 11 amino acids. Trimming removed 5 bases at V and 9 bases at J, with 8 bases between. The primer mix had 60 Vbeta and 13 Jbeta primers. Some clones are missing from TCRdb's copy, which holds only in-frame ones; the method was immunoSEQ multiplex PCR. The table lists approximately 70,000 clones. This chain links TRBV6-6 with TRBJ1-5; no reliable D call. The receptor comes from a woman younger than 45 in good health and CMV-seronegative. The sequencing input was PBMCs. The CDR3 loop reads CASSNPGPQHF. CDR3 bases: TGTGCCAGCAGTAACCCAGGGCCCCAGCATTTT.